This is a list of T cell receptor beta chains from one sample in a study of T cell responses to AZD1222 COVID-19 vaccine. The table came from immunoSEQ multiplex PCR; TCRdb's copy has only in-frame clones and leaves some out. The sample lists more than 85,000 clones, roughly 85% occurring once. The sequences come from peripheral blood, collected on day 0 of AZD1222 vaccination. The origin of the receptors is an adult in good health. Each CDR3 is given with its conserved first and last residue. D genes are given only for firm matches. Clone size, where shown, is once, few, many, or a class for clones that have expanded.

>many|-|TRBJ2-5|TRBV6-2/TRBV6-3|15
TGTGCCAGCAGTTACTCCCCCAGGGCTCGGAAGACCCAGTACTTC
CASSYSPRARKTQYF
>once|TRBD1|TRBJ2-5|TRBV7-2|15
TGTGCCAGCAGCGCGGCGGGACAGGTCCAAGAGACCCAGTACTTC
CASSAAGQVQETQYF
>-|TRBD1|TRBJ1-1|TRBV6-5|14
TGTGCCAGCAGTCCCCCTAGGGGGCGCGCTGAAGCTTTCTTT
CASSPPRGRAEAFF
>-|-|TRBJ1-1|TRBV7-6|15
TGTGCCAGCAGCCTCCCAATTGGTGACAACACTGAAGCTTTCTTT
CASSLPIGDNTEAFF
>many|-|TRBJ2-7|TRBV28|15
TGTGCCAGCAGTTTAGCGGCAGGTGGGGACTACGAGCAGTACTTC
CASSLAAGGDYEQYF
>once|-|TRBJ2-3|TRBV11-2|14
TGTGCCAGCAGCTTAGGGCTAGCGTCAGATACGCAGTATTTT
CASSLGLASDTQYF
>-|-|TRBJ2-1|TRBV6-2/TRBV6-3|16
TGTGCCAGCAGCGGGAGCGGTTTGGGCTCCTACAATGAGCAGTTCTTC
CASSGSGLGSYNEQFF
>once|-|TRBJ1-4|TRBV19|15
TGTGCCAGTAGTATAGGACAACCAACTAATGAAAAACTGTTTTTT
CASSIGQPTNEKLFF
>once|TRBD2|TRBJ2-7|TRBV30|14
TGTGCCTGGGATACTAGCGGGCGTGAATACGAGCAGTACTTC
CAWDTSGREYEQYF
>-|TRBD2|TRBJ2-1|TRBV27|17
TGTGCCAGCAGTTTATCAGCTAGCGGGAGGGAATACAATGAGCAGTTCTTC
CASSLSASGREYNEQFF
>-|-|TRBJ2-1|TRBV11-2|15
TGTGCCAGCAGCTTAGATCGGGGCGACCACAATGAGCAGTTCTTC
CASSLDRGDHNEQFF
>few|-|TRBJ2-3|TRBV6-5|15
TGTGCCAGCAGTTACCGGCAGGGTGGCACAGATACGCAGTATTTT
CASSYRQGGTDTQYF
>once|-|TRBJ1-1|TRBV11-3|15
TGTGCCAGCAGCCCACTCCATAAAAGGGGGATTGAAGCTTTCTTT
CASSPLHKRGIEAFF
>-|TRBD1|TRBJ2-1|TRBV11-3|13
TGTGCCAGCAGCCAGGGGGCTAACAATGAGCAGTTCTTC
CASSQGANNEQFF
>-|TRBD2|TRBJ2-1|TRBV7-9|16
TGTGCCAGCAGCCCGCGGGGGGCGGCCTCCTACAATGAGCAGTTCTTC
CASSPRGAASYNEQFF
>-|TRBD2|TRBJ2-1|TRBV5-1|16
TGCGCCAGCAGCTTGGGGACTAGCGGGAGGGTCTATGAGCAGTTCTTC
CASSLGTSGRVYEQFF
>-|TRBD2|TRBJ2-1|TRBV4-2|16
TGTGCCAGCAGCGCACAGCTAGCGGGAGGGTACAATGAGCAGTTCTTC
CASSAQLAGGYNEQFF
>-|-|TRBJ2-7|TRBV29-1|13
TGCAGCGTTGAGTCGTCAGTCTCCTACGAGCAGTACTTC
CSVESSVSYEQYF
>-|TRBD1|TRBJ1-1|TRBV18|15
TGTGCCAGCTCACTTGGACAGGGCCAGAACACTGAAGCTTTCTTT
CASSLGQGQNTEAFF
>-|-|TRBJ2-1|TRBV12-5|12
TGTGCTAGTGGTCCCGACAGCAATGAGCAGTTCTTC
CASGPDSNEQFF
>-|TRBD1|TRBJ1-1|TRBV30|15
TGTGCCTGGAGTGCCCCCGGGACAGTGAACACTGAAGCTTTCTTT
CAWSAPGTVNTEAFF
>-|TRBD1|TRBJ1-1|TRBV4-3|18
TGCGCCAGCAGCCAAGATCATCTGGACAGGGGAGTTAACACTGAAGCTTTCTTT
CASSQDHLDRGVNTEAFF
>once|-|TRBJ2-5|TRBV15|15
TGTGCCACCAGCAGAGTTCAGGTGAACCAAGAGACCCAGTACTTC
CATSRVQVNQETQYF
>-|-|TRBJ2-2|TRBV2|15
TGTGCCAGCAGTCTCCGGATGGGGGCAACCGGGGAGCTGTTTTTT
CASSLRMGATGELFF
>-|-|TRBJ1-2|TRBV28|16
TGTGCCAGCAGTTTATCTTACGCCAGGGAGTCAGGAGGCTACACCTTC
CASSLSYARESGGYTF